This TCR beta chain derives from a study of beta chain features in type 1 diabetes. Study results and caveats: Moderately but significantly shorter TCRB CDR3s were found in Type 1 diabetes patients in all four CD4+ subsets.

CD4+ naive, central memory, regulatory and stem cell-like memory subsets were isolated by sorting on CD45RO/CCR7/CD25/CD127/CD95/CD27. Sorted populations were all over 98% pure. To note about this clone: What it recognizes is unknown.

As every portion of the isolated RNA was reverse transcribed, the sequencing read expressed TCRB transcripts. TCRdb keeps only in-frame clones here, not all; method: immunoSEQ multiplex PCR. The profile shows a few hundred thousand clones, around 15% of them singletons. Germline loops: CDR1 MNHEY, CDR2 SMNVEV (reference sequence). V was shortened by 4 bases and J by 2 bases, with 12 bases between the two germline ends. The CDR3 has 14 amino acids. The chain links TRBV27 to TRBJ2-7; D perhaps matches TRBD2 (6 bases). The sample consisted of naive CD4+ T cells from blood. The receptor's source is a man aged 25-45 years with type 1 diabetes. The DNA of the CDR3 is TGTGCCAGCAGTTGGAGCGGGCACACCTACGAGCAGTACTTC. It encodes CASSWSGHTYEQYF.